This T cell receptor beta chain derives from a study of CD4 T cells in relation to SARS-CoV-2 and coronaviruses. With respect to this clone: Its cognate antigen is unknown.

Method: immunoSEQ multiplex PCR; TCRdb's copy keeps in-frame clones and lacks some. The sample holds about 36,000 clones, 77% seen once. This CDR3 is built from 19 residues. Trimming took 6 bases from V and 2 from J, leaving 26 bases between them. From germline, CDR1 is MNHEY and CDR2 SMNVEV (reference sequence). This rearrangement joins TRBV27 to TRBJ2-1, with D possibly TRBD2 on 6 matching bases. This TCR was sampled from an adult with COVID-19. The material sequenced was memory CD4+ T cells from PBMCs, cultured in vitro. CDR3 protein: CASRANPGRRDSPYNEQFF. CDR3 DNA: TGTGCCAGCAGAGCCAACCCCGGGCGGCGGGACTCACCCTACAATGAGCAGTTCTTC.